Described below is a single TCR beta chain sequence and its context. Methods used by the authors: Amplification of reference gene primers was used by the study to estimate nucleated cell counts. The method was immunoSEQ multiplex PCR; TCRdb's version includes in-frame clones alone and lacks a portion of them. For V, J and clone size, that table is used; D and trimming come from the DNA. Of roughly 350,000 clones listed, about 90% are singletons. This sample was included in a study of blood T cell repertoires in COVID-19. Whole-study context: The analysed material was cDNA or gDNA that came from T cells, B-cell-depleted T cells, or PBMCs.

Germline V gene data show CDR1 as KGHDR and CDR2 as SFDVKD. V shed 3 bases and J shed 5 bases, with 19 bases lying between them. The length of the CDR3 is 17 residues. The sample comprised peripheral blood. V is TRBV24-1 and J is TRBJ2-1, with D possibly TRBD2 on 5 matching bases. This TCR came from a woman aged 25 to 39 with COVID-19, enrolled during active disease. CDR3 nucleotides: TGTGCCACCAGTGATCCCGATGTGGCGGGCTGGGACAATGAGCAGTTCTTC. Its translation is CATSDPDVAGWDNEQFF.